Each of the 30 T cell receptor beta chains below was sequenced from the same sample in a study of PD-1 blockade in classical Hodgkin lymphoma. Using immunoSEQ multiplex PCR, the repertoire was profiled, and TCRdb retains in-frame clones only, with some absent. Of about 31,000 clones listed, around 70% are singletons. Every patient experienced relapse after autologous stem cell transplantation, and brentuximab vedotin exposure varied. The specimen was peripheral blood mononuclear cells (PBMCs), collected before the second cycle of nivolumab. These receptors were taken from a human donor with classical Hodgkin lymphoma.

The gene calls are TRBV7-7 and TRBJ1-5; D is uncertain. CDR1 is SSHAT and CDR2 is FNYEAQ in the germline V gene (reference sequence). Trimming shortened V by 7 bases and J by 1 base, and 11 bases separated the two germline ends. The CDR3 contains 14 residues. The CDR3 sequence: CASTPRESNQPQHF. The CDR3 nucleotides read TGTGCCAGCACCCCGAGGGAAAGCAATCAGCCCCAGCATTTT.

This chain connects TRBV12-5 to TRBJ1-5; D gene unclear. Trimming took off 1 base at V and 1 base at J, with 2 bases between the two ends. Per the germline V gene, CDR1 is LGHNT and CDR2 is FRNRAP. This CDR3 has 13 residues. The CDR3 bases are TGTGCTAGTGGTTTGGGGAGCAATCAGCCCCAGCATTTT. This codes for CASGLGSNQPQHF.

This chain uses TRBV7-8 with TRBJ2-5, with D possibly matching TRBD1 (6 bases). The CDR3 consists of 13 residues. Germline loops: CDR1 SGHVS, CDR2 FQNEAQ. V lost 2 bases, J lost 5 bases, and 9 bases lay in between. CDR3: CASSLSQGETQYF. CDR3 DNA sequence: TGTGCCAGCAGCTTAAGTCAGGGGGAGACCCAGTACTTC.

The chain employs TRBV6-1 and TRBJ1-1; D not resolved. Germline V CDR1 and CDR2: MNHNS, SASEGT. With 3 bases removed from V and 5 bases from J, the gap between germline ends came to 7 bases. This CDR3 has 12 residues. The CDR3 sequence: CASSDGPTEAFF. CDR3 nucleotides: TGTGCCAGCAGTGACGGGCCGACTGAAGCTTTCTTT.

CDR3 in DNA: TGCGCCAGCAGCGCAGGTCCAGCGAACACTGAAGCTTTCTTT. This codes for CASSAGPANTEAFF. The chain carries TRBV5-1 and TRBJ1-1; D is unclear. There are 14 residues in the CDR3. V was trimmed by 4 bases and J by 1 base, leaving 11 bases between them. Germline CDR1 SGHRS, CDR2 YFSETQ.

CDR3 sequence (DNA): TGTGCCTGGAGTGTAAGCCAGGGCGTCGAGCAGTACTTC. The encoded protein is CAWSVSQGVEQYF. The rearrangement uses TRBV30 and TRBJ2-7; TRBD1 is a possible D gene (5 bases). Germline assignment: CDR1 GTSNPN and CDR2 SVGIG (reference sequence). The CDR3 contains 13 residues. V lost 0 bases to trimming and J lost 6 bases, with 12 bases between them.

The V call is TRBV6-5, the J call TRBJ1-2; TRBD1 agrees at 8 bases. Germline lookup yields CDR1 MNHEY and CDR2 SVGAGI. V lost 5 bases and J lost 7; bases outside the gene matches: 12. The CDR3 runs to 15 residues. The CDR3 protein is CASSTPGTGSVGYTF. Here the CDR3 DNA reads TGTGCCAGCAGTACCCCCGGGACAGGTTCTGTTGGCTACACCTTC.

J is TRBJ2-1 and V is TRBV29-1; D is uncertain. This CDR3 has 12 residues. Between the trimmed V and J ends, which lost 7 bases and 0 bases, there was a span of 7 bases. CDR1 is SQVTM and CDR2 is ANQGSEA in the germline V gene. CDR3 coding DNA: TGCAGCGCATTAAGCTCCTACAATGAGCAGTTCTTC. The encoded protein is CSALSSYNEQFF.

The chain has TRBV7-5 and TRBJ2-3; the DNA was not used to check the table's D call, TRBD2. TRBV7-5 constitutes a pseudogene. This CDR3 is built from 14 residues. The CDR3: CARSPRTSADTQYF. For the CDR3, the DNA is TGTGCCAGAAGCCCGAGGACTAGCGCAGATACGCAGTATTTT.

The chain combines TRBV9 with TRBJ2-7; 12 bases are shared with TRBD2. Germline lookup yields CDR1 SGDLS and CDR2 YYNGEE. Germline trimming cut 1 base from V and 5 bases from J; bases unmatched to any gene: 4. This CDR3 region has 15 residues. The CDR3 loop reads CASSVNLAGGHEQYF. CDR3 in DNA: TGTGCCAGCAGCGTAAATCTAGCGGGAGGGCACGAGCAGTACTTC.

In DNA form, the CDR3 reads TGTGCCAGCACTTCGGGACTCATACAGTTCTTC. Translation: CASTSGLIQFF. This sequence joins TRBV28 and TRBJ2-1, with D possibly TRBD2 on 6 matching bases. Trimming took off 7 bases at V and 13 bases at J, with 14 bases between the two ends. This CDR3 is 11 amino acids long. Germline assignment: CDR1 MDHEN and CDR2 SYDVKM.

This clone was seen a handful of times. The rearrangement links TRBV19 to TRBJ1-5; perhaps TRBD1 as D (5 bases). The CDR3 is 15 amino acids. Germline-derived CDR1 and CDR2 are LNHDA and SQIVND (reference sequence). Between the trimmed V and J ends, which lost 5 bases and 0 bases, there was a span of 11 bases. CDR3 sequence reads: CASSSTVISNQPQHF. The CDR3 bases are TGTGCCAGTAGTTCGACAGTAATTAGCAATCAGCCCCAGCATTTT. Full variable domain (remainder filled in from reference TRBV19 and TRBJ1-5): DGGITQSPKYLFRKEGQNVTLSCEQNLNHDAMYWYRQDPGQGLRLIYYSQIVNDFQKGDIAEGYSVSREKKESFPLTVTSAQKNPTAFYLCASSSTVISNQPQHFGDGTRLSIL.

Concerning this clone itself: One end of the junction does not line up with germline, which may come from a read error. V usage is TRBV25-1 and J usage is TRBJ2-7; 9 positions match TRBD1. Germline V gene data show CDR1 as MGHDK and CDR2 as SYGVNS. The length of the CDR3 is 14 residues. The CDR3 here is CAGSGTGRTYEQYF. CDR3 nucleotide sequence: TGTGCCGGCAGTGGGACAGGGAGGACCTACGAGCAGTACTTC.

V and J are TRBV10-2 and TRBJ2-1; TRBD1 might be the D (5 bases). Germline loops: CDR1 WSHSY, CDR2 SAAADI. This CDR3 region has 13 residues. The V end lost 8 bases, the J end lost 3 bases, and 11 bases lay between the germline ends. CDR3 residues: CASALDSYNEQFF. CDR3 nucleotides: TGCGCCAGCGCGTTAGACAGCTACAATGAGCAGTTCTTC.

V gene TRBV12-5 combines with J gene TRBJ2-3; the D gene is possibly TRBD2 (6 bases). This CDR3 has 12 residues. CDR1 is LGHNT, CDR2 FRNRAP, per germline. V gave up 3 bases and J gave up 5 bases, with 6 bases separating them. The CDR3 is CASGFGGDTQYF. The CDR3 bases are TGTGCTAGTGGTTTCGGGGGAGATACGCAGTATTTT.

The chain employs TRBV6-5 and TRBJ1-5; 7 bases agree with TRBD1. There are 15 residues in the CDR3. Germline CDR1 MNHEY, CDR2 SVGAGI. The ends lost 5 bases at V and 4 bases at J; junction bases unmatched: 8. The CDR3 reads CASSQQGTQNQPQHF. CDR3 nucleotide sequence: TGTGCCAGCAGTCAACAGGGGACACAAAATCAGCCCCAGCATTTT.

The V and J genes are TRBV4-2 and TRBJ1-4; 10 nucleotides line up with TRBD1. The J segment lost 8 bases and the V segment lost 4 bases, leaving 4 bases of the junction unmatched. Germline CDR1 LGHNA, CDR2 YNFKEQ. The CDR3 is made up of 14 amino acids. The CDR3 loop reads CASSRGQGSEKLFF. CDR3 nucleotide sequence: TGTGCCAGCAGCCGGGGACAGGGGAGCGAAAAACTGTTTTTT.

As for this clone: Since the CDR3 does not end with the conserved phenylalanine or tryptophan, this likely comes from a read error. The chain has TRBV5-6 and TRBJ1-2; 11 nucleotides agree with TRBD1. Germline CDR1 reads SGHDT; CDR2 reads YYEEEE. J gave up 7 bases and V 6 bases, and 8 bases lay outside the gene matches. CDR3 length equals 14 residues. Here the CDR3 reads CASTNGQGATGYTL. In DNA, the CDR3 is TGTGCCAGCACCAATGGACAGGGGGCGACTGGCTACACCCTC.

The chain combines TRBV10-3 with TRBJ2-7; 8 nucleotides line up with TRBD1. Per germline, CDR1 ENHRY and CDR2 SYGVKD. V gave up 5 bases and J gave up 5 bases; unmatched junction bases: 5. CDR3 size: 13 residues. The CDR3 DNA follows: TGTGCCATCAGTCGACAGGGGAGCGACGAGCAGTACTTC. It codes for CAISRQGSDEQYF.

The chain combines TRBV20-1 with TRBJ2-3; the D is unclear. This CDR3 is 11 amino acids long. In germline, CDR1 is DFQATT, CDR2 SNEGSKA (reference sequence). The V and J ends lost 6 bases and 7 bases respectively, with 11 bases between them. The CDR3 here is CSAWAANTQYF. The CDR3 coding sequence is TGCAGTGCCTGGGCGGCGAATACGCAGTATTTT.

The chain recombines TRBV5-4 with TRBJ2-5, with a possible D match to TRBD1 (6 bases). Germline V gene sequence: CDR1 SGHNT, CDR2 YYREEE (reference sequence). The CDR3 is 15 residues long. V was trimmed by 4 bases and J by 4 bases, leaving 17 bases between them. CDR3 protein: CASSLFQGRTETQYF. CDR3 coding DNA: TGTGCCAGCAGCCTGTTTCAGGGGCGGACAGAGACCCAGTACTTC.

Only a few counts were recorded for this clone. The genes are TRBV19 and TRBJ2-3; 7 nucleotides line up with TRBD1. The J segment lost 0 bases and the V segment lost 6 bases, leaving 9 bases of the junction unmatched. The V gene's germline CDR1 is LNHDA and CDR2 SQIVND (reference sequence). The CDR3 contains 16 residues. The CDR3, as DNA: TGTGCCAGTAGCCTAAAGGGGGCGCTTAGCACAGATACGCAGTATTTT. Encoded protein: CASSLKGALSTDTQYF.

The gene calls are TRBV6-6 and TRBJ2-7; D uncertain. Germline V gene data show CDR1 as MNHNY and CDR2 as SVGAGI (reference sequence). The CDR3 is 13 residues long. Trimming removed 2 bases from V and 3 bases from J, with 8 bases in between. CDR3 sequence: CASSYGVGYEQYF. CDR3 nucleotides: TGTGCCAGCAGTTACGGGGTGGGCTACGAGCAGTACTTC.

The chain joins TRBV5-7 to TRBJ2-7; the match to TRBD2 covers 11 bases. TRBV5-7 is filed as an ORF, its function uncertain. The CDR3 runs 16 residues. Trimming at V came to 2 bases and at J to 1 base, leaving 5 bases not matched to a gene. CDR3 region: CASSFFSGRGSYEQYF. Written as DNA, the CDR3 is TGTGCCAGCAGCTTCTTTAGCGGGAGGGGGTCCTACGAGCAGTACTTC.

This rearrangement joins TRBV9 to TRBJ2-5; the D gene could be TRBD1 or TRBD2 (5 bases each). Trimming cost V 0 bases and J 0 bases, with 6 bases left between them. CDR3 size: 14 residues. Germline-derived CDR1 and CDR2 are SGDLS and YYNGEE. CDR3 bases: TGTGCCAGCAGCGTAGGGGGGTACCAAGAGACCCAGTACTTC. This encodes CASSVGGYQETQYF.

This chain links TRBV6-5 with TRBJ2-1; D remains ambiguous. This CDR3 is built from 13 residues. Germline V gives CDR1 MNHEY, CDR2 SVGAGI. The V and J ends lost 2 bases and 4 bases respectively, with 6 bases between them. The CDR3 bases are TGTGCCAGCAGTTACAACGGATACAATGAGCAGTTCTTC. As protein: CASSYNGYNEQFF.

This chain links TRBV7-9 with TRBJ2-5; 11 positions match TRBD2. The CDR3 has 16 residues. Germline lookup yields CDR1 SEHNR and CDR2 FQNEAQ (reference sequence). V lost 3 bases, J lost 4 bases, and 7 bases stayed unmatched. Here the CDR3 DNA reads TGTGCCAGCAGCTTTATGGGACTAGCGGCGACAGAGACCCAGTACTTC. It codes for CASSFMGLAATETQYF.

The gene calls are TRBV28 and TRBJ2-7, with no clear D. Trimming removed 3 bases at V and 2 bases at J, with 2 bases between. The germline V gene encodes CDR1 MDHEN and CDR2 SYDVKM. This CDR3 is built from 11 residues. This chain's CDR3 is CASSFAYEQYF. In DNA, the CDR3 is TGTGCCAGCAGTTTCGCCTACGAGCAGTACTTC.

The chain is built from TRBV30 and TRBJ1-4, with 11 bases aligning to TRBD1. After removal of 1 base from V and 8 bases from J, the junction contained 12 bases not matched to a gene. The germline V gene has CDR1 GTSNPN and CDR2 SVGIG (reference sequence). The CDR3 loop spans 17 amino acids. The chain's CDR3 is CAWSDPTGTGGREKLFF. In nucleotides, the CDR3 is TGTGCCTGGAGTGACCCCACCGGGACAGGGGGAAGAGAAAAACTGTTTTTT.

This clone was seen only a few times. This chain joins TRBV10-3 and TRBJ1-3; 10 positions match TRBD1. This CDR3 has 13 residues. Germline CDR1 and CDR2: ENHRY and SYGVKD. The trim removed 10 bases at V and 7 bases at J, leaving 7 bases unmatched. This CDR3 reads CATLGQGLNTIYF. DNA for the CDR3: TGTGCCACCCTGGGACAGGGGCTGAACACCATATATTTT.